The present T cell receptor (beta chain) was sequenced within a study of cytomegalovirus exposure and HLA in healthy donors. Turning to the study itself: Of approximately 400 genotyped donors, more than 70% clustered with self-reported Caucasian donors. Study-wide results and limits: Immune exposure information available was restricted to CMV serostatus. Researchers catalogued about 150 TCR beta chains as cytomegalovirus-associated. Fewer than 20,000 TCR beta sequences were associated with HLA alleles at 0.05 false discovery rate in a later analysis.

A multiplex PCR was run with 60 Vbeta primers and 13 Jbeta primers. Data came from immunoSEQ multiplex PCR; TCRdb stores just in-frame clones and leaves some out. The repertoire holds about 150,000 clones, with 75% to 80% as singletons. Remarks on this clone: Its target is unknown.

The V segment lost 5 bases and the J segment 5 bases; nucleotides outside the gene matches: 17. The CDR3 covers 18 residues. Per germline, CDR1 SGHAT and CDR2 FQNNGV. The sample taken for sequencing was PBMCs. V is TRBV11-2 and J is TRBJ2-5, with 10 positions matching TRBD2. This receptor was obtained from a woman aged 40 to 50 in good health and CMV-seronegative. DNA for the CDR3: TGTGCCAGCAGCCCCGGGGTGGTGAGCGGGGGGGCCGGGGAGACCCAGTACTTC. Protein product: CASSPGVVSGGAGETQYF.